This is a list of T cell receptor beta chains from one sample in a study of T cells after yellow fever vaccination. Using its own MiXCR run on the 5' RACE reads, TCRdb lists one record per CDR3 protein. The table includes 230,000 or so distinct CDR3 sequences, 3.6% detected once. The sequenced sample was PBMCs, obtained 15 days after the yellow fever booster vaccination. These receptors were collected from a man between 18 and 29 years old who received the YFV17D yellow fever vaccine. Each CDR3 is given with its conserved first and last residue. Fields, in order: V gene, clone size, J gene, D gene, CDR3 DNA, CDR3 protein. D genes are given only for firm matches. The size field reads once, few, many, or a class for an expanded clone.

>TRBV12-3/TRBV12-4|many|TRBJ1-1|NA
TGTGCCAGCAGTTTGGATGCCAGAATTGAAGCTTTCTTT
CASSLDARIEAFF
>TRBV5-6|many|TRBJ1-1|NA
TGTGCCAGCAGCTTGGCCGTTTCCATGTCCCGGGGGAACACTGAAGCTTTCTTT
CASSLAVSMSRGNTEAFF
>TRBV29-1|many|TRBJ1-5|NA
TGCAGCGTAGGGTGGTATAGCAATCAGCCCCAGCATTTT
CSVGWYSNQPQHF
>TRBV18|many|TRBJ2-7|NA
TGTGCCAGCTCACCAGGGGGGCTGGACGAGCAGTACTTC
CASSPGGLDEQYF
>TRBV12-3/TRBV12-4|many|TRBJ1-5|NA
TGTGCCAGCAGTTTAGGGGGCCTGGAGGGCTATGTAAGCAATCAGCCCCAGCATTTT
CASSLGGLEGYVSNQPQHF
>TRBV4-3|many|TRBJ2-3|NA
TGCGCCAGCAGCCAAACCGGGTCCCGCACAGATACGCAGTATTTT
CASSQTGSRTDTQYF
>TRBV5-1|many|TRBJ2-1|NA
TGCGCCAGCAGTTTGGGCCCCGGACGGACCTCCTACAATGAGCAGTTCTTC
CASSLGPGRTSYNEQFF
>TRBV7-9|many|TRBJ2-1|TRBD1
TGTGCCAGCAGCTTTGGACAGGCCCACAATGAGCAGTTCTTC
CASSFGQAHNEQFF
>TRBV7-2|many|TRBJ2-1|TRBD1
TGTGCCAGCAGCGAGACAGGGGGTAATGAGCAGTTCTTC
CASSETGGNEQFF
>TRBV9|many|TRBJ2-7|TRBD2
TGTGCCAGCAGCGCCACCGGGACTAGCGGGGACGAGCAGTACTTC
CASSATGTSGDEQYF
>TRBV3-1|few|TRBJ2-1|NA
TGTGCCAGCAGCCAAGGGGGGGGGCGCGATGAGCAGTTCTTC
CASSQGGGRDEQFF
>TRBV2|many|TRBJ1-5|TRBD1
TGTGCCAGCATCGGGACAGGGGGCACGGATCAGCCCCAGCATTTT
CASIGTGGTDQPQHF
>TRBV5-1|many|TRBJ2-3|NA
TGCGCCAGCAGCTTGGGTGGGGGCCAGGATACGCAGTATTTT
CASSLGGGQDTQYF
>TRBV10-2|many|TRBJ2-1|TRBD2
TGCGCCAGCAGTGAAATCCGACTAGCGGGGGTTCCGGGGCAGTTCTTC
CASSEIRLAGVPGQFF
>TRBV7-8|many|TRBJ2-1|TRBD1
TGTGCCAGCAGCTTCTCCCCCACGACAGGGTCCAATGAGCAGTTCTTC
CASSFSPTTGSNEQFF
>TRBV7-6|many|TRBJ2-1|TRBD2
TGTGCCAGCAGCTTATATAGCGGGGGGGACTTTCCTGAGCAGTTCTTC
CASSLYSGGDFPEQFF
>TRBV5-6|many|TRBJ2-5|TRBD1
TGTGCCAGCAGCTTGTATCGGGACAGGTTGGGTAAGAACCAAGAGACCCAGTACTTC
CASSLYRDRLGKNQETQYF
>TRBV6-5|many|TRBJ2-7|TRBD1
TGTGCCAGCAGTTACCTCGACAGGGTGGACGAGCAGTACTTC
CASSYLDRVDEQYF